This TCR beta chain was obtained from a study of T cells in Graves' hyperthyroidism and ophthalmopathy. Overall study findings and caveats: Blood held most thyroid clonotypes expanded above 0.001 frequency. A model using 13 V-J features told ophthalmopathy apart from stable hyperthyroidism.

Clinical symptoms, serum thyroxine, TRAb, thyroid ultrasound and orbital computed tomography established diagnosis. The source of the PBMCs was approximately 9.5 ml of fresh peripheral blood. TCR beta CDR3 region amplification was performed from RNA transcripts. The primer set for the first-round RT-PCR of the TCR CDR3 was HTBI. MiXCR, run by TCRdb on the multiplex PCR reads, gives a single entry per CDR3 protein. Of about 350,000 distinct CDR3 sequences in the sample, about 13% are singletons; the top ten hold roughly 33%. In the case of this clonotype: As yet, its antigen is unknown.

V lost 4 bases and J lost 0, with 11 bases in between. Germline V gives CDR1 ENHRY, CDR2 SYGVKD. The CDR3 extends over 15 amino acids. The V call is TRBV10-3, the J call TRBJ2-3; TRBD2 is a possible D gene (6 bases). The origin of this receptor is a woman in her thirties or forties with Graves' ophthalmopathy. Sequences were obtained from blood. The CDR3 reads CAISGERASTDTQYF. The CDR3 bases are TGTGCCATCAGTGGCGAGCGGGCCAGCACAGATACGCAGTATTTT.